The 16 T cell receptor beta chains in this list originate from one sample, sequenced in a study of control samples from healthy donors and cancer patients (dated by TCRdb to between 2020 and 2021). Library method: the immunoSEQ multiplex PCR assay. Held by TCRdb, this immuneACCESS table contains in-frame sequences only and omits some clones. Under half of the omission traces to an unresolved V gene where checked; the cause of the rest is unknown. A total of about 160,000 clones appear in this sample, about 94% of them only once. The ten biggest clones cover more than 8% of the sample. Sequencing was performed on blood. These receptors all stem from a woman aged 40 to 50 in good health.

This clone has just one count. The V and J genes are TRBV7-6 and TRBJ2-2, with 7 bases lining up with TRBD1. Germline trimming cut 2 bases from V and 2 bases from J; bases unmatched to any gene: 5. The CDR3 spans 16 residues. The germline V gene encodes CDR1 SGHVS and CDR2 FNYEAQ. For the CDR3, the DNA is TGTGCCAGCAGCTTAAACGCAGGGGGAAACACCGGGGAGCTGTTTTTT. It encodes CASSLNAGGNTGELFF.

The V gene is TRBV5-1, the J gene TRBJ1-3; tentative D call: TRBD1 (5 bases). Trimming removed 7 bases from V and 0 bases from J, with 14 bases in between. The CDR3 covers 15 residues. The germline V gene has CDR1 SGHRS and CDR2 YFSETQ. The chain's CDR3 is CASRTTAASGNTIYF. CDR3 nucleotides: TGCGCCAGCCGAACGACAGCGGCCTCTGGAAACACCATATATTTT.

The chain uses TRBV6-6 and TRBJ2-2; 10 bases are a match to TRBD1. Germline assignment: CDR1 MNHNY and CDR2 SVGAGI (reference sequence). With 6 bases clipped from V and 2 bases from J, the junction kept 3 bases outside the gene matches. The CDR3 loop spans 15 amino acids. The CDR3 loop reads CASSGTGANTGELFF. CDR3 in DNA: TGTGCCAGCAGCGGGACAGGGGCAAACACCGGGGAGCTGTTTTTT.

The chain is built from TRBV7-9 and TRBJ2-1; D ambiguous. Looked up from germline, CDR1 is SEHNR and CDR2 is FQNEAQ (reference sequence). Trimming pared 4 bases from V and 8 bases from J, leaving 15 bases between. This CDR3 is built from 14 residues. CDR3 sequence reads: CASSYPSGLDEQFF. The CDR3 DNA sequence: TGTGCCAGCAGCTACCCGAGTGGCTTGGATGAGCAGTTCTTC.

The J gene is TRBJ1-5, the V gene TRBV18; possibly TRBD1 for D (5 bases). The germline CDR1 and CDR2 sequences are KGHSH and LQKENI. The germline V and J ends were trimmed by 3 bases and 1 base, with 7 bases remaining between them. CDR3 size: 14 residues. The chain's CDR3 is CASSPAGSNQPQHF. Here the CDR3 DNA reads TGTGCCAGCTCACCTGCAGGGAGCAATCAGCCCCAGCATTTT.

V usage is TRBV7-2 and J usage is TRBJ1-5; D gene ambiguous. CDR1 and CDR2 (germline): SGHTA, FQGNSA. Trimming stripped 5 bases from V and 4 bases from J, with 9 bases between. The CDR3 length is 13 residues. CDR3 coding DNA: TGTGCCAGCAGCATAACGACAAATCAGCCCCAGCATTTT. Its translation is CASSITTNQPQHF.

The rearrangement uses TRBV4-1 and TRBJ1-6; D is possibly TRBD1 (6 bases). CDR1 MGHRA and CDR2 YSYEKL come from the germline V gene. V lost 1 base to trimming and J lost 8 bases, with 18 bases between them. This CDR3 has 17 amino acids. CDR3 sequence (DNA): TGCGCCAGCAGCCAAGTTGGGGGCGCGGGCCGCGATTCACCCCTCCACTTT. It is translated as CASSQVGGAGRDSPLHF.

The V gene is TRBV6-6, the J gene TRBJ1-1, with 7 bases matching TRBD1. The CDR3 has 15 amino acids. V was clipped by 6 bases and J by 1 base; unmatched bases: 8. CDR1 and CDR2 from the germline V gene are MNHNY and SVGAGI (reference sequence). The CDR3 protein is CASRRQGWGNTEAFF. As DNA, the CDR3 is TGTGCCAGCAGGCGACAGGGTTGGGGGAACACTGAAGCTTTCTTT.

V is TRBV5-1 and J is TRBJ1-1; D unclear. Germline V gene data show CDR1 as SGHRS and CDR2 as YFSETQ. The CDR3 runs to 15 residues. The germline V and J ends were trimmed by 0 bases and 0 bases, with 9 bases remaining between them. CDR3 amino acids: CASSLGATVNTEAFF. The CDR3 nucleotides read TGCGCCAGCAGCTTGGGGGCCACAGTGAACACTGAAGCTTTCTTT.

V gene TRBV7-6 combines with J gene TRBJ1-1; D might be TRBD1 (5 bases). Trimming cost V 5 bases and J 4 bases, with 11 bases left between them. The germline gives CDR1 SGHVS, CDR2 FNYEAQ. This CDR3 region has 13 residues. CDR3 sequence: CASSPRGGTEAFF. CDR3 DNA sequence: TGTGCCAGCAGCCCTAGGGGAGGCACTGAAGCTTTCTTT. Based on the CDR3 plus reference TRBV7-6 and TRBJ1-1, the full variable domain is GAGVSQSPRYKVTKRGQDVALRCDPISGHVSLYWYRQALGQGPEFLTYFNYEAQQDKSGLPNDRFSAERPEGSISTLTIQRTEQRDSAMYRCASSPRGGTEAFFGQGTRLTVV.

The rearrangement uses TRBV18 and TRBJ1-5; D remains unclear. V was pared by 3 bases and J by 0 bases, with 3 bases between. Germline CDR1 KGHSH, CDR2 LQKENI. There are 13 residues in the CDR3. The CDR3 sequence is CASSPDSNQPQHF. The CDR3 nucleotides read TGTGCCAGCTCACCGGATAGCAATCAGCCCCAGCATTTT. The full variable domain, with the rest looked up from reference TRBV18 and TRBJ1-5, is NAGVMQNPRHLVRRRGQEARLRCSPMKGHSHVYWYRQLPEEGLKFMVYLQKENIIDESGMPKERFSAEFPKEGPSILRIQQVVRGDSAAYFCASSPDSNQPQHFGDGTRLSIL.

The chain carries TRBV2 and TRBJ1-6; the D gene is possibly TRBD1 (5 bases). The germline V gene encodes CDR1 SNHLY and CDR2 FYNNEI. This CDR3 comprises 17 residues. Trimming removed 1 base from V and 0 bases from J, with 10 bases in between. The CDR3 reads CASSEGGSSSYNSPLHF. CDR3 bases: TGTGCCAGCAGTGAAGGGGGCAGTAGCTCCTATAATTCACCCCTCCACTTT.

This sequence joins TRBV6-2 or TRBV6-3 and TRBJ1-5; D perhaps matches TRBD1 (6 bases). Germline CDR1 is MNHEY and CDR2 is SVGEGT. Trimming cost V 0 bases and J 5 bases, with 23 bases left between them. The length of the CDR3 is 19 residues. In DNA form, the CDR3 reads TGTGCCAGCAGTTACTCGAGTAAAAGTGGGACAAGGGCCGATCAGCCCCAGCATTTT. Translation gives CASSYSSKSGTRADQPQHF.

The CDR3, as DNA: TGTGCCAGCAGCTTAGGTTCAACTAATCAGCCCCAGCATTTT. Protein product: CASSLGSTNQPQHF. The genes are TRBV7-2 and TRBJ1-5; D unclear. There are 14 residues in the CDR3. Per germline, CDR1 SGHTA and CDR2 FQGNSA. Trimming shortened V by 1 base and J by 4 bases, and 8 bases separated the two germline ends.

The V gene is TRBV30, the J gene TRBJ1-2; the match to TRBD1 covers 7 bases. With 0 bases clipped from V and 7 bases from J, the junction kept 5 bases outside the gene matches. This CDR3 contains 13 residues. In germline, CDR1 is GTSNPN, CDR2 SVGIG (reference sequence). The CDR3: CAWSVSRGIGYTF. CDR3 DNA: TGTGCCTGGAGTGTGAGCAGGGGGATTGGCTACACCTTC. Drawing the rest from reference TRBV30 and TRBJ1-2, the complete variable domain is SQTIHQWPATLVQPVGSPLSLECTVEGTSNPNLYWYRQAAGRGLQLLFYSVGIGQISSEVPQNLSASRPQDRQFILSSKKLLLSDSGFYLCAWSVSRGIGYTFGSGTRLTVV.

The chain employs TRBV18 and TRBJ1-3; D not certain. Germline CDR1 reads KGHSH; CDR2 reads LQKENI. V lost 0 bases and J 0 bases, leaving 12 bases between the germline ends. CDR3 length equals 17 residues. The CDR3 is CASSPPGLEFSGNTIYF. CDR3 DNA: TGTGCCAGCTCACCACCGGGGTTGGAGTTCTCTGGAAACACCATATATTTT.